These 27 T cell receptor beta chains share one sample of origin, sequenced in a study of blood T cell repertoires in COVID-19. Only in-frame clones appear in the TCRdb table, and some are missing; sequencing was by immunoSEQ multiplex PCR. Of some 150,000 clones detected, approximately 90% appear once; the ten largest clones hold about 11%. The sequencing sample was made of peripheral blood. The source of these receptors is a woman of 80 years or more with acute or convalescent COVID-19.

This clone was seen a single time. V usage is TRBV5-1 and J usage is TRBJ1-1; D is unclear. The V and J ends lost 4 bases and 2 bases respectively, with 18 bases between them. CDR1 SGHRS and CDR2 YFSETQ come from the germline V gene. The CDR3 loop spans 16 amino acids. For the CDR3, the DNA is TGCGCCAGCAGCGGGTCCGCGTTAGGAGCAAACACTGAAGCTTTCTTT. It yields the protein CASSGSALGANTEAFF.

This chain uses TRBV7-9 with TRBJ1-6; no clear D. Germline V CDR1 and CDR2: SEHNR, FQNEAQ (reference sequence). Trimming took 6 bases from V and 6 from J, leaving 15 bases between them. The CDR3 is made up of 15 amino acids. The CDR3 nucleotides read TGTGCCAGCAGTTTGGGAGTGGGATCTAATTCACCCCTCCACTTT. This gives the protein CASSLGVGSNSPLHF. Full variable domain (missing parts from reference TRBV7-9 and TRBJ1-6): DTGVSQNPRHKITKRGQNVTFRCDPISEHNRLYWYRQTLGQGPEFLTYFQNEAQLEKSRLLSDRFSAERPKGSFSTLEIQRTEQGDSAMYLCASSLGVGSNSPLHFGNGTRLTVT.

V gene TRBV5-1 combines with J gene TRBJ2-5, with 7 bases fitting TRBD2. CDR3 length: 14 residues. V trimming: 7 bases; J trimming: 1 base; junction bases outside the gene matches: 7. The germline V gene encodes CDR1 SGHRS and CDR2 YFSETQ. The CDR3 DNA follows: TGCGCCAGCGAGCCGGGGGGAAGCCAAGAGACCCAGTACTTC. Amino acid sequence: CASEPGGSQETQYF.

This clone showed up just once. The chain uses TRBV3-1 (or the pseudogene TRBV3-2) and TRBJ1-5; D gene ambiguous. V was clipped by 6 bases and J by 11 bases, with 14 bases between them. The CDR3 spans 12 residues. CDR1 is LGHDT, CDR2 YNNKEL, per germline (reference sequence). CDR3 region: CASRGSHGAQHF. CDR3 nucleotide sequence: TGTGCCAGCAGGGGAAGCCACGGGGCCCAGCATTTT.

This sequence joins TRBV19 and TRBJ2-2; TRBD1 is a possible D gene (5 bases). V was shortened by 5 bases and J by 0 bases, with 13 bases between the two germline ends. CDR1 is LNHDA and CDR2 is SQIVND in the germline V gene (reference sequence). The CDR3 has 16 amino acids. The CDR3 region is CASSPHRTSNTGELFF. The CDR3 DNA reads as TGTGCCAGTAGTCCTCACCGGACATCGAACACCGGGGAGCTGTTTTTT.

This clone was counted a single time. The rearrangement joins TRBV30 to TRBJ1-1; D is unclear. The CDR3 loop spans 15 amino acids. V was shortened by 1 base and J by 1 base, with 13 bases between the two germline ends. CDR1 is GTSNPN and CDR2 is SVGIG in the germline V gene (reference sequence). CDR3 nucleotides: TGTGCCTGGAGTGGTTTGGGCAGATCGAACACTGAAGCTTTCTTT. Amino acids: CAWSGLGRSNTEAFF.

This chain connects TRBV12-5 to TRBJ2-7; D is undetermined. Germline CDR1 LGHNT, CDR2 FRNRAP. With 5 bases removed from V and 7 bases from J, the gap between germline ends came to 9 bases. This CDR3 is 11 amino acids long. The CDR3 DNA sequence: TGTGCTAGTGGTACTCCTTTAGAGCAGTACTTC. Amino acids: CASGTPLEQYF.

V is TRBV5-1 and J is TRBJ2-3, with 7 bases that match TRBD2. The CDR3 length is 14 residues. Germline lookup yields CDR1 SGHRS and CDR2 YFSETQ. Trimming cost V 0 bases and J 3 bases; bases outside gene matches: 1. DNA for the CDR3: TGCGCCAGCAGCTTGGAGCGGGGAACAGATACGCAGTATTTT. This translates into CASSLERGTDTQYF.

The chain links TRBV4-1 to TRBJ1-3, with D possibly TRBD1 on 5 matching bases. V lost 0 bases, J lost 8 bases, and 26 bases lay in between. This CDR3 is built from 19 residues. Germline lookup yields CDR1 MGHRA and CDR2 YSYEKL. The CDR3 region is CASSQEDRAGGIVRDTIYF. In DNA form, the CDR3 reads TGCGCCAGCAGCCAAGAAGACCGGGCGGGGGGAATAGTAAGAGACACCATATATTTT.

This chain joins TRBV4-2 and TRBJ1-5; D is uncertain. The CDR3 totals 15 residues. Looked up from germline, CDR1 is LGHNA and CDR2 is YNFKEQ. Trimming took off 0 bases at V and 7 bases at J, with 13 bases between the two ends. The CDR3 sequence: CASSQDHGEKQPQHF. The CDR3 DNA sequence: TGTGCCAGCAGCCAAGATCACGGTGAAAAACAGCCCCAGCATTTT.

The CDR3 spells CASSLRDRGGEQFF. CDR3 nucleotide sequence: TGTGCCAGCTCATTACGAGACAGGGGCGGTGAGCAGTTCTTC. The chain is built from TRBV18 and TRBJ2-1, with 8 bases that match TRBD1. The CDR3 loop spans 14 amino acids. The J segment lost 9 bases and the V segment lost 5 bases, leaving 9 bases of the junction unmatched. Germline loops: CDR1 KGHSH, CDR2 LQKENI.

The chain employs TRBV5-1 and TRBJ1-4; no clear D. This CDR3 spans 15 amino acids. V was cut by 4 bases and J by 0 bases, with 10 bases left in between. In germline, CDR1 is SGHRS, CDR2 YFSETQ. In nucleotides, the CDR3 is TGCGCCAGCAGCAAACAGCTTGCAACTAATGAAAAACTGTTTTTT. Its translation: CASSKQLATNEKLFF.

V and J are TRBV6-2 or TRBV6-3 and TRBJ2-2; D is ambiguous. The V gene's germline CDR1 is MNHEY and CDR2 SVGEGT. This CDR3 comprises 16 residues. V dropped 4 bases and J dropped 1 base, with 13 bases sitting between them. The CDR3 loop is CASSSRATMNTGELFF. The CDR3 DNA is TGTGCCAGCAGTTCCCGTGCAACAATGAACACCGGGGAGCTGTTTTTT.

The rearrangement joins TRBV24-1 to TRBJ2-3; 10 nucleotides agree with TRBD1. The CDR3 length is 16 residues. The germline V gene encodes CDR1 KGHDR and CDR2 SFDVKD. Trimming took 4 bases from V and 5 from J; bases not matched to a gene: 8. The CDR3 bases are TGTGCCACCAGTGAGCCCGGGACAGGGGACGAAGATACGCAGTATTTT. It yields the protein CATSEPGTGDEDTQYF.

The rearrangement joins TRBV19 to TRBJ1-2, with 9 bases lining up with TRBD1. The CDR3 is 15 residues long. Trimming at V came to 1 base and at J to 4 bases, leaving 4 bases not matched to a gene. Germline CDR1 is LNHDA and CDR2 is SQIVND (reference sequence). For the CDR3, the DNA is TGTGCCAGTAGTATAGCCGGGACAGGGTCCTATGGCTACACCTTC. Its translation: CASSIAGTGSYGYTF.

The J gene is TRBJ1-1, the V gene TRBV7-8; D not resolved. V lost 5 bases to trimming and J lost 1 base, with 11 bases between them. The CDR3 runs 14 residues. Germline V gene data show CDR1 as SGHVS and CDR2 as FQNEAQ. DNA for the CDR3: TGTGCCAGCAGCGCGGGTGCCAGGAACACTGAAGCTTTCTTT. Amino acids: CASSAGARNTEAFF.

This clone was seen only once. V gene TRBV5-4 combines with J gene TRBJ2-5; D is undetermined. The CDR3 loop spans 14 amino acids. Germline CDR1 SGHNT, CDR2 YYREEE (reference sequence). V lost 0 bases, J lost 4 bases, and 10 bases lay in between. The CDR3 bases are TGTGCCAGCAGCTTGGCTCCCAGTGGAGAGACCCAGTACTTC. Translating it yields CASSLAPSGETQYF.

This chain joins TRBV11-3 and TRBJ2-2; perhaps TRBD2 as D (5 bases). V was clipped by 5 bases and J by 2 bases, with 12 bases between them. This CDR3 comprises 15 residues. CDR1 is SGHNT, CDR2 YENEEA, per germline. CDR3 sequence (DNA): TGTGCCAGCAGCCCGGACTCTTTTAACACCGGGGAGCTGTTTTTT. Amino acid sequence: CASSPDSFNTGELFF.

The genes are TRBV18 and TRBJ1-1; maybe TRBD1 (5 bases). Per the germline V gene, CDR1 is KGHSH and CDR2 is LQKENI. CDR3 length: 14 residues. V was shortened by 2 bases and J by 1 base, with 8 bases between the two germline ends. The CDR3 DNA sequence: TGTGCCAGCTCACCAGGGGGGGGGAACACTGAAGCTTTCTTT. Protein sequence: CASSPGGGNTEAFF.

The CDR3 DNA sequence: TGCAGCGCTGGGACAGCCGAAGCTTTCTTT. Protein sequence: CSAGTAEAFF. The rearrangement uses TRBV29-1 and TRBJ1-1, with 7 bases matching TRBD1. Germline-derived CDR1 and CDR2 are SQVTM and ANQGSEA. After removal of 7 bases from V and 8 bases from J, the junction contained 4 bases not matched to a gene. The CDR3 totals 10 residues.

This sequence joins TRBV5-4 and TRBJ1-2; D not resolved. V dropped 3 bases and J dropped 13 bases, with 25 bases sitting between them. The CDR3 runs 15 residues. Per germline, CDR1 SGHNT and CDR2 YYREEE (reference sequence). The CDR3 loop is CASSSTLVARPQATF. DNA for the CDR3: TGTGCCAGCAGCTCCACCTTGGTGGCCAGGCCCCAGGCCACCTTC.

This clone was detected once. This chain links TRBV4-1 with TRBJ1-2, with unresolved D. Germline V lookup: CDR1 MGHRA, CDR2 YSYEKL. Trimming left V 5 bases short and J 5 bases short, with 12 bases between. The CDR3 is made up of 13 amino acids. Here the CDR3 DNA reads TGCGCCAGCAGCTACGGGGATGAATATGGCTACACCTTC. It translates to CASSYGDEYGYTF.

This chain connects TRBV4-2 to TRBJ2-3; TRBD1 might be the D (7 bases). V lost 4 bases and J 0 bases, leaving 20 bases between the germline ends. The CDR3 extends over 18 amino acids. Germline CDR1 reads LGHNA; CDR2 reads YNFKEQ. The CDR3 DNA reads as TGTGCCAGCAGCCCGTCTGCCAGGGGGGCAACTAGCACAGATACGCAGTATTTT. Amino acids: CASSPSARGATSTDTQYF.

The chain uses TRBV7-3 and TRBJ2-3, with 7 positions matching TRBD2. The germline V gene encodes CDR1 SGHTA and CDR2 FQGTGA. The CDR3 spans 15 residues. Trimming took 6 bases from V and 1 from J; bases not matched to a gene: 7. The CDR3 here is CASSANGGGTDTQYF. Here the CDR3 DNA reads TGTGCCAGCAGTGCGAATGGGGGGGGCACAGATACGCAGTATTTT.

The chain couples TRBV5-5 to TRBJ1-3; the D is unclear. Looked up from germline, CDR1 is SGHKS and CDR2 is YYEKEE (reference sequence). This CDR3 contains 15 residues. The V end was cut by 3 bases, the J end by 0 bases, with 10 bases between. CDR3 sequence reads: CASSSDGHSGNTIYF. CDR3 sequence (DNA): TGTGCCAGCAGCTCAGATGGCCACTCTGGAAACACCATATATTTT. Based on the CDR3 plus reference TRBV5-5 and TRBJ1-3, the full variable domain is DAGVTQSPTHLIKTRGQQVTLRCSPISGHKSVSWYQQVLGQGPQFIFQYYEKEERGRGNFPDRFSARQFPNYSSELNVNALLLGDSALYLCASSSDGHSGNTIYFGEGSWLTVV.

This chain joins TRBV14 and TRBJ2-1; D might be TRBD2 (7 bases). The germline gives CDR1 SGHDN, CDR2 FVKESK. This CDR3 is built from 16 residues. The V gene lost 1 base and the J gene lost 0 bases, with 10 bases spanning the gap. This CDR3 reads CASSQGGGYSYNEQFF. The CDR3 DNA sequence: TGTGCCAGCAGCCAAGGCGGGGGCTACTCCTACAATGAGCAGTTCTTC.

The V gene is TRBV25-1, the J gene TRBJ1-2; 7 nucleotides align to TRBD1. Looked up from germline, CDR1 is MGHDK and CDR2 is SYGVNS. V shed 3 bases and J 4 bases; nucleotides not matched to a gene: 11. The CDR3 is 16 amino acids. The DNA of the CDR3 is TGTGCCAGCAGTGATCACTCGGGACAGCTTGTCTATGGCTACACCTTC. It specifies CASSDHSGQLVYGYTF.